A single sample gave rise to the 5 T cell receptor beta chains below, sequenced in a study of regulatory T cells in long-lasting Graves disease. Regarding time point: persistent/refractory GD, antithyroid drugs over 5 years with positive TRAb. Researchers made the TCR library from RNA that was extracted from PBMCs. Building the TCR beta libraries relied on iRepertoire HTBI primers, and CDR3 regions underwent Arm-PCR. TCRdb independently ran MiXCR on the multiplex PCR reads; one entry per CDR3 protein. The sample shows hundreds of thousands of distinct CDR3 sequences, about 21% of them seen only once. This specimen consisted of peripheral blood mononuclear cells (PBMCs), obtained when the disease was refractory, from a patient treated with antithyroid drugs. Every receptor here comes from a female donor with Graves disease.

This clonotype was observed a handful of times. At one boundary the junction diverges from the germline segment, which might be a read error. This CDR3 reads CASGLVSRSGQPQHF. CDR3 bases: TGTGCCAGCGGCTTAGTGAGCCGAAGTGGTCAGCCCCAGCATTTT. The chain is built from TRBV7-2 and TRBJ1-5; the D is unclear. Germline-derived CDR1 and CDR2 are SGHTA and FQGNSA. The CDR3 consists of 15 residues.

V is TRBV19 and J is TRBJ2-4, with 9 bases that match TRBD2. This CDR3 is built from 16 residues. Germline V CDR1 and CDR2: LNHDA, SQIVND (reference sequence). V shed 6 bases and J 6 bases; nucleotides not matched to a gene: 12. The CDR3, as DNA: TGTGCCAGTAGGACCCTAGCGGGAAACAGTGGAAACATTCAGTACTTC. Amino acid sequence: CASRTLAGNSGNIQYF. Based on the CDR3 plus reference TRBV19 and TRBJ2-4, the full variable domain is DGGITQSPKYLFRKEGQNVTLSCEQNLNHDAMYWYRQDPGQGLRLIYYSQIVNDFQKGDIAEGYSVSREKKESFPLTVTSAQKNPTAFYLCASRTLAGNSGNIQYFGAGTRLSVL.

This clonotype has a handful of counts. DNA of the CDR3: TGTGCCAGCAGTGCCCGGACTAGCGGGAGGGCCAGGACTCAGTACTTC. This codes for CASSARTSGRARTQYF. The J gene is TRBJ2-5, the V gene TRBV12-3 or TRBV12-4; 15 bases are a match to TRBD2. With V trimmed by 5 bases and J by 11 bases, 12 bases remained unmatched. There are 16 residues in the CDR3.

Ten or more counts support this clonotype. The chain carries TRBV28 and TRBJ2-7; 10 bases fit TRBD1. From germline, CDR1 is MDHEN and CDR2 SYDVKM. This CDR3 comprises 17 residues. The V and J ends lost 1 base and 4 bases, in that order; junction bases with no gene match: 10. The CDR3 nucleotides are TGTGCCAGCAGTTTATCAGCAGGGGACAGGGGTGTATACGAGCAGTACTTC. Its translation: CASSLSAGDRGVYEQYF.

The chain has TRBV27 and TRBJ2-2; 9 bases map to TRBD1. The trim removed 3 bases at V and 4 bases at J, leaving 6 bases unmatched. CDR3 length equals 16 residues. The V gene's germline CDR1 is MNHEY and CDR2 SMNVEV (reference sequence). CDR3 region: CASSFQGTGLTGELFF. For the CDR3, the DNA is TGTGCCAGCAGTTTCCAAGGGACAGGGCTCACCGGGGAGCTGTTTTTT.